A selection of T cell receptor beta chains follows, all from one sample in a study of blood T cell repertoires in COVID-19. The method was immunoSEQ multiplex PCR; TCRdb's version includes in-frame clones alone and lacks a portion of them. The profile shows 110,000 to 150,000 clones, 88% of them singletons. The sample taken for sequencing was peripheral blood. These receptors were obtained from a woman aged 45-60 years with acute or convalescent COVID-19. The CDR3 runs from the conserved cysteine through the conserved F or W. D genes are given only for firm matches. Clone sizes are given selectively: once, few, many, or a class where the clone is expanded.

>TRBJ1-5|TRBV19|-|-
CASSTGVRQPQHF
TGTGCCAGTAGTACCGGGGTTCGTCAGCCCCAGCATTTT
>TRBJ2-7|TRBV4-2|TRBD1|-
CASSPVTGSTYEQYF
TGTGCCAGCAGCCCCGTGACAGGGTCAACCTACGAGCAGTACTTC
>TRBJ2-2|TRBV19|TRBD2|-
CASSNGLAGSTLPPGELFF
TGTGCCAGTAGTAACGGACTAGCGGGCTCTACCTTACCCCCCGGGGAGCTGTTTTTT
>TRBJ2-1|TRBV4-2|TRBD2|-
CASSPLSRGGDNEQFF
TGTGCCAGCAGTCCCCTTAGTCGCGGGGGGGACAATGAGCAGTTCTTC
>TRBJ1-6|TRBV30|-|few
CAWSGTASYNSPLHF
TGTGCCTGGAGTGGGACAGCCTCCTATAATTCACCCCTCCACTTT
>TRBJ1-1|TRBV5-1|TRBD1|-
CASSLMGTENTEAFF
TGCGCCAGCAGCCTCATGGGGACAGAGAACACTGAAGCTTTCTTT
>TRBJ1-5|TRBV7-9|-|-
CASSSFRDNFSNQPQHF
TGTGCCAGCAGCTCCTTCCGGGACAACTTTAGCAATCAGCCCCAGCATTTT
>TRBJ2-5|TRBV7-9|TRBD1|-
CASSEPTGGETQYF
TGTGCCAGCAGCGAGCCGACAGGGGGAGAGACCCAGTACTTC
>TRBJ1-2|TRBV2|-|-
CASSEALRQTQYYGYTF
TGTGCCAGCAGTGAAGCGCTTCGACAGACCCAATACTATGGCTACACCTTC
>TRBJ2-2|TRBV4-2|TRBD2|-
CASSQDLGLAANGELFF
TGTGCCAGCAGCCAAGATTTGGGGCTAGCGGCAAACGGGGAGCTGTTTTTT
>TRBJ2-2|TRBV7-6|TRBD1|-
CASSQGQATGELFF
TGTGCCAGCAGTCAGGGACAGGCAACCGGGGAGCTGTTTTTT